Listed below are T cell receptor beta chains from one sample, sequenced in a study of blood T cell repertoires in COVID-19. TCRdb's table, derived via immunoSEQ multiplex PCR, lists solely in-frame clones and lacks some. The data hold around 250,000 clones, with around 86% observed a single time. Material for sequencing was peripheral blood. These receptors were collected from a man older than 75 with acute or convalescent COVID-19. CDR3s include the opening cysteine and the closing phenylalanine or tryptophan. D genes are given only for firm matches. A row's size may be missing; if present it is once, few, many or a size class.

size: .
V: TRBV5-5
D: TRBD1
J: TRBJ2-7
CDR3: CASSPTGNEQYF
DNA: TGTGCCAGCAGCCCGACAGGGAACGAGCAGTACTTC

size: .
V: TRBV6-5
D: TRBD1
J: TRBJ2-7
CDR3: CASREGQGTYEQYF
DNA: TGTGCCAGCAGGGAGGGACAGGGAACCTACGAGCAGTACTTC

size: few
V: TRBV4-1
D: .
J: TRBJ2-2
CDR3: CASSQSLPVTGELFF
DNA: TGCGCCAGCAGCCAAAGCCTCCCCGTTACCGGGGAGCTGTTTTTT

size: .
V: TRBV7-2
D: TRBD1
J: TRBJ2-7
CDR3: CASSSPGQGHEQYF
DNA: TGTGCCAGCAGCTCCCCGGGACAGGGCCACGAGCAGTACTTC

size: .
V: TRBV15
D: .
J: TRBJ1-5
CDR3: CATSRERTGVGNQPQHF
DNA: TGTGCCACCAGCAGAGAACGAACGGGGGTGGGCAATCAGCCCCAGCATTTT

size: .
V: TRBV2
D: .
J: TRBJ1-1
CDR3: CASSSGPGAFF
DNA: TGTGCCAGCAGTTCAGGGCCTGGAGCTTTCTTT

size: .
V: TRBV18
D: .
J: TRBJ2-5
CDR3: CASSPRARGTQYF
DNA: TGTGCCAGCTCACCACGCGCCCGAGGGACCCAGTACTTC

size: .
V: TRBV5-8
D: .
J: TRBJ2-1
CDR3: CASSLFLGVTPFEQFF
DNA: TGTGCCAGCAGCTTGTTTTTGGGAGTTACTCCATTTGAGCAGTTCTTC

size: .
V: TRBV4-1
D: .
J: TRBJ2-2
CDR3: CASSQGQARVGELFF
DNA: TGCGCCAGCAGCCAGGGGCAGGCTCGGGTCGGGGAGCTGTTTTTT

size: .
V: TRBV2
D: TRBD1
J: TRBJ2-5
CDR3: CASSPQGTVRTQYF
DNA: TGTGCCAGCAGCCCTCAGGGGACAGTCAGGACCCAGTACTTC

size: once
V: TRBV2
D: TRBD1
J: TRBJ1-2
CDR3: CASSKDLTGLPPLGYGYTF
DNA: TGTGCCAGCAGTAAAGACCTGACAGGGCTACCCCCTTTAGGCTATGGCTACACCTTC

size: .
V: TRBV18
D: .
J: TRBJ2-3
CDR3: CASSPAGSGTDTQYF
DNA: TGTGCCAGCTCACCAGCGGGATCGGGCACAGATACGCAGTATTTT

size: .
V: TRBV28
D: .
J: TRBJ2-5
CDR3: CASSSQTVHQETQYF
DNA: TGTGCCAGCAGTTCCCAGACTGTTCACCAAGAGACCCAGTACTTC

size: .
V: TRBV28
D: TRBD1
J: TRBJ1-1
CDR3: CASIRQGATEAFF
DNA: TGTGCCAGCATCCGACAGGGAGCCACTGAAGCTTTCTTT

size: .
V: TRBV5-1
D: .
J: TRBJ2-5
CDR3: CASSLAGSQETQYF
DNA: TGCGCCAGCAGCTTGGCAGGAAGCCAAGAGACCCAGTACTTC

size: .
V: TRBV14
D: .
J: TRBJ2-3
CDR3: CASSLMTGRGTQYF
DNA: TGTGCCAGCAGCCTCATGACTGGGCGGGGTACGCAGTATTTT

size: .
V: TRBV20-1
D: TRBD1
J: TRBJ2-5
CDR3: CSASTGEETQYF
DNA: TGCAGTGCTAGTACAGGGGAAGAGACCCAGTACTTC

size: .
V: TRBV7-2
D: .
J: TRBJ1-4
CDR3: CASSLAEGSRPTNEKLFF
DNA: TGTGCCAGCAGCTTAGCGGAAGGGAGTAGGCCAACTAATGAAAAACTGTTTTTT

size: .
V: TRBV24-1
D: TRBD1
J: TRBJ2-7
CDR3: CATSDRPGGQEYF
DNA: TGTGCCACCAGTGACCGACCAGGGGGTCAGGAGTACTTC

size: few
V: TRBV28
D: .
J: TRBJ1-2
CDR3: CASSFSAYGYTF
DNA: TGTGCCAGCAGTTTTAGCGCTTATGGCTACACCTTC

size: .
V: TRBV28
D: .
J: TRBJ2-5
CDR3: CASNDAGGETQYF
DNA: TGTGCCAGCAACGACGCCGGGGGAGAGACCCAGTACTTC

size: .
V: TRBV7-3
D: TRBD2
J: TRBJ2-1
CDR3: CASSLRPLSAGVSGEQFF
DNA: TGTGCCAGCAGCTTAAGGCCCCTCTCGGCGGGAGTATCGGGTGAGCAGTTCTTC

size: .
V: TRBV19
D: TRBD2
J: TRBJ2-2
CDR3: CASTGLAANTGELFF
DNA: TGTGCCAGTACGGGGCTAGCGGCGAACACCGGGGAGCTGTTTTTT

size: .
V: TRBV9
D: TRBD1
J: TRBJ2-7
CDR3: CASSSGDRVKNEQYF
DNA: TGTGCCAGCAGCTCTGGGGACAGGGTTAAGAACGAGCAGTACTTC

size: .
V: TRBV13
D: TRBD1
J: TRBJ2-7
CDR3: CASSLTGGAYEQYF
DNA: TGTGCCAGCAGCCTGACAGGGGGGGCCTACGAGCAGTACTTC

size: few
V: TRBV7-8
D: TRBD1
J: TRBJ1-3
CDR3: CASSLDRDSGNTIYF
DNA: TGTGCCAGCAGCCTGGACAGGGACTCTGGAAACACCATATATTTT

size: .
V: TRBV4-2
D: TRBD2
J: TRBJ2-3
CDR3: CASSQVGREGTQYF
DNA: TGTGCCAGCAGCCAAGTGGGCAGGGAGGGTACGCAGTATTTT

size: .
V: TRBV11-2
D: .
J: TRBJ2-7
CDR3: CASSSGRGRYYEQYF
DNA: TGTGCCAGCAGCTCCGGGAGGGGGCGCTACTACGAGCAGTACTTC

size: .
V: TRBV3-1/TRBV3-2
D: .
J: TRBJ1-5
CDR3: CASSQAFQPQHF
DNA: TGTGCCAGCAGCCAAGCTTTTCAGCCCCAGCATTTT

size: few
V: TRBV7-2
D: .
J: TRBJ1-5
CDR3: CASSLDGSNQPQHF
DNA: TGTGCCAGCAGCTTAGATGGCAGCAATCAGCCCCAGCATTTT

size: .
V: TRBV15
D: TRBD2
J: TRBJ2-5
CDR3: CATSRDASGQETQYF
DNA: TGTGCCACCAGCAGAGATGCTAGCGGCCAAGAGACCCAGTACTTC

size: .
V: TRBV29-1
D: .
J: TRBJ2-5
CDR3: CSVESTRSTQYF
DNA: TGCAGCGTTGAATCAACCAGGTCGACCCAGTACTTC

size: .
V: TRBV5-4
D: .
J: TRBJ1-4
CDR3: CASSSTGTQGNEKLFF
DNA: TGTGCCAGCAGCTCGACCGGGACCCAGGGGAATGAAAAACTGTTTTTT